One sample yielded the 20 T cell receptor beta chains listed below, sequenced in a study of blood T cell repertoires in COVID-19. The repertoire was sequenced with immunoSEQ multiplex PCR; TCRdb's copy has only in-frame clones and lacks some. The sample has hundreds of thousands of clones; around 90% are singletons. Sequenced: peripheral blood. Every receptor here comes from a human donor in a cohort sampled during active COVID-19.

The V and J genes are TRBV6-2 or TRBV6-3 and TRBJ2-7, with D unresolved. V shed 0 bases and J shed 1 base, with 7 bases lying between them. Germline V gene sequence: CDR1 MNHEY, CDR2 SVGEGT. This CDR3 region has 14 residues. CDR3: CASSYSVQSYEQYF. The CDR3 nucleotides read TGTGCCAGCAGTTACTCGGTCCAGTCCTACGAGCAGTACTTC.

The chain joins TRBV6-5 to TRBJ1-3; 8 bases are a match to TRBD1. The germline CDR1 and CDR2 sequences are MNHEY and SVGAGI. CDR3 length: 12 residues. With 8 bases clipped from V and 14 bases from J, the junction kept 11 bases outside the gene matches. The CDR3 is CASGIQGGQLYF. CDR3 nucleotides: TGTGCCAGCGGTATACAGGGGGGGCAATTATATTTT.

The chain recombines TRBV13 with TRBJ2-7, with a tentative D call TRBD1 (6 bases). The CDR3 contains 16 residues. V was clipped by 3 bases and J by 1 base, with 16 bases between them. CDR1 and CDR2 from the germline V gene are PRHDT and FYEKMQ (reference sequence). CDR3 nucleotide sequence: TGTGCCAGCAGCTTGGAACAGGGAATTAGGTCCTACGAGCAGTACTTC. Its protein is CASSLEQGIRSYEQYF.

The chain has TRBV7-9 and TRBJ2-7; no reliable D call. This CDR3 has 10 amino acids. Germline CDR1 and CDR2: SEHNR and FQNEAQ (reference sequence). Trimming took 5 bases from V and 5 from J, leaving 4 bases between them. This chain's CDR3 is CASSGNEQYF. The CDR3, as DNA: TGTGCCAGCAGCGGCAACGAGCAGTACTTC.

The J gene is TRBJ2-1, the V gene TRBV13; perhaps TRBD2 as D (5 bases). Trimming cost V 2 bases and J 7 bases, with 21 bases left between them. The CDR3 has 17 residues. Germline V gene lookup returns CDR1 PRHDT and CDR2 FYEKMQ (reference sequence). The CDR3, as DNA: TGTGCCAGCAGCTTAATGGGAAGCCCAGACGGGAAGAATGAGCAGTTCTTC. It yields the protein CASSLMGSPDGKNEQFF.

This clone was recorded once. The J gene is TRBJ2-3, the V gene TRBV28; 14 bases fit TRBD2. Germline V gene data show CDR1 as MDHEN and CDR2 as SYDVKM. There are 18 residues in the CDR3. The J segment lost 1 base and the V segment lost 5 bases, leaving 8 bases of the junction unmatched. Here the CDR3 DNA reads TGTGCCAGCAGTGAAGGGACTAGCGGGAGCCTGGGCACAGATACGCAGTATTTT. This codes for CASSEGTSGSLGTDTQYF.

This sequence joins TRBV10-2 and TRBJ1-5; D gene uncertain. Germline V gene sequence: CDR1 WSHSY, CDR2 SAAADI. The CDR3 loop spans 13 amino acids. Trimming shortened V by 2 bases and J by 6 bases, and 8 bases separated the two germline ends. In nucleotides, the CDR3 is TGCGCCAGCAGTGAGGGGCTGGGTCAGCCCCAGCATTTT. This codes for CASSEGLGQPQHF.

The gene calls are TRBV19 and TRBJ2-4; D perhaps matches TRBD1 (7 bases). Germline V gives CDR1 LNHDA, CDR2 SQIVND (reference sequence). Trimming took off 5 bases at V and 8 bases at J, with 22 bases between the two ends. The CDR3 is 16 amino acids. The CDR3 sequence: CASSFHPGGRIDIQYF. CDR3 in DNA: TGTGCCAGTAGTTTCCACCCAGGGGGGAGGATAGACATTCAGTACTTC.

The chain combines TRBV28 with TRBJ2-7; TRBD1 agrees at 9 bases. The CDR3 extends over 15 amino acids. CDR1 and CDR2 from the germline V gene are MDHEN and SYDVKM. V was pared by 2 bases and J by 2 bases, with 4 bases of the junction left unmatched. CDR3 DNA: TGTGCCAGCAGTTTAGTAGGACAGGGGACCTACGAGCAGTACTTC. Translated: CASSLVGQGTYEQYF.

The gene calls are TRBV25-1 and TRBJ1-4; 9 positions agree with TRBD1. Germline V gene sequence: CDR1 MGHDK, CDR2 SYGVNS. This CDR3 spans 17 amino acids. V trimming: 8 bases; J trimming: 7 bases; junction bases outside the gene matches: 17. This chain's CDR3 is CASGWTGTGNGGEKLFF. The CDR3 nucleotides read TGTGCCAGCGGGTGGACCGGGACAGGGAACGGCGGTGAAAAACTGTTTTTT. Combining the CDR3 with reference TRBV25-1 and TRBJ1-4 gives the whole variable domain EADIYQTPRYLVIGTGKKITLECSQTMGHDKMYWYQQDPGMELHLIHYSYGVNSTEKGDLSSESTVSRIRTEHFPLTLESARPSHTSQYLCASGWTGTGNGGEKLFFGSGTQLSVL.

The V gene is TRBV11-2, the J gene TRBJ2-1, with 10 bases aligning to TRBD2. The CDR3 length is 14 residues. Germline V CDR1 and CDR2: SGHAT, FQNNGV. J was trimmed by 9 bases and V by 4 bases; bases with no gene match: 6. For the CDR3, the DNA is TGTGCCAGCAGCTCCTTAGCGGGAGGCCCTGAGCAGTTCTTC. Translation: CASSSLAGGPEQFF.

This CDR3 is CATAPGNYGYTF. For the CDR3, the DNA is TGTGCCACCGCCCCCGGTAACTATGGCTACACCTTC. The chain combines TRBV6-5 with TRBJ1-2, with unresolved D. CDR1 is MNHEY, CDR2 SVGAGI, per germline. This CDR3 has 12 residues. The V and J ends lost 10 bases and 1 base respectively, with 10 bases between them.

The chain joins TRBV4-3 to TRBJ2-7; 13 nucleotides line up with TRBD2. Germline trimming cut 0 bases from V and 7 bases from J; bases unmatched to any gene: 9. The CDR3 loop spans 17 amino acids. Germline V gene lookup returns CDR1 LGHNA and CDR2 YSLEER. CDR3 DNA sequence: TGCGCCAGCAGCCAAGATTTACTAGCGGGAGGGCCAGGGGAGCAGTACTTC. Encoded protein: CASSQDLLAGGPGEQYF.

This rearrangement joins TRBV6-2 or TRBV6-3 to TRBJ1-1; TRBD1 matches at 8 bases. V lost 5 bases and J lost 8; bases outside the gene matches: 13. The germline gives CDR1 MNHEY, CDR2 SVGEGT. This CDR3 has 15 amino acids. CDR3 sequence: CASSNGRQGQEEAFF. DNA of the CDR3: TGTGCCAGCAGTAACGGGCGACAGGGGCAGGAAGAAGCTTTCTTT.

This clone was recorded once. This rearrangement joins TRBV28 to TRBJ2-1; D is uncertain. CDR1 is MDHEN and CDR2 is SYDVKM in the germline V gene. Trimming stripped 3 bases from V and 1 base from J, with 7 bases between. The CDR3 contains 14 residues. Here the CDR3 reads CASSFSDSYNEQFF. CDR3 DNA: TGTGCCAGCAGTTTCTCAGATTCCTACAATGAGCAGTTCTTC.

This sequence joins TRBV10-3 and TRBJ2-5, with 7 positions matching TRBD2. With V trimmed by 4 bases and J by 2 bases, 10 bases remained unmatched. The germline V gene has CDR1 ENHRY and CDR2 SYGVKD. The CDR3 is 16 residues long. The CDR3 region has the DNA TGTGCCATCAGTGGGCCCCCGGGCGGGGGTCAAGAGACCCAGTACTTC. Translating it yields CAISGPPGGGQETQYF.

The V and J genes are TRBV28 and TRBJ1-2, with 10 bases fitting TRBD1. CDR3 length: 15 residues. The trim removed 5 bases at V and 5 bases at J, leaving 8 bases unmatched. Per the germline V gene, CDR1 is MDHEN and CDR2 is SYDVKM. CDR3 coding DNA: TGTGCCAGCAGTCTTGGGACAGGGGTTGGGTATGGCTACACCTTC. This encodes CASSLGTGVGYGYTF.

The chain combines TRBV7-9 with TRBJ1-1; D is perhaps TRBD1 (6 bases). This CDR3 has 14 amino acids. From germline, CDR1 is SEHNR and CDR2 FQNEAQ (reference sequence). V lost 3 bases and J lost 4, with 12 bases in between. This chain's CDR3 is CASSFHRERTEAFF. The DNA of the CDR3 is TGTGCCAGCAGCTTCCACAGGGAGCGCACTGAAGCTTTCTTT.

V gene TRBV24-1 combines with J gene TRBJ2-3, with D perhaps TRBD1 (6 bases). Trimming removed 3 bases from V and 8 bases from J, with 17 bases in between. Germline loops: CDR1 KGHDR, CDR2 SFDVKD. The CDR3 runs 15 residues. The CDR3 is CATSDGPPAQGTQYF. The CDR3 DNA is TGTGCCACCAGTGATGGACCTCCGGCACAGGGTACGCAGTATTTT.

V and J are TRBV6-5 and TRBJ2-3; TRBD2 matches at 12 bases. The CDR3 consists of 15 residues. Trimming cost V 5 bases and J 4 bases; bases outside gene matches: 4. Germline V CDR1 and CDR2: MNHEY, SVGAGI. The CDR3 nucleotides read TGTGCCAGCAGTACCTGGACTAGCGGGGCAGATACGCAGTATTTT. This encodes CASSTWTSGADTQYF.